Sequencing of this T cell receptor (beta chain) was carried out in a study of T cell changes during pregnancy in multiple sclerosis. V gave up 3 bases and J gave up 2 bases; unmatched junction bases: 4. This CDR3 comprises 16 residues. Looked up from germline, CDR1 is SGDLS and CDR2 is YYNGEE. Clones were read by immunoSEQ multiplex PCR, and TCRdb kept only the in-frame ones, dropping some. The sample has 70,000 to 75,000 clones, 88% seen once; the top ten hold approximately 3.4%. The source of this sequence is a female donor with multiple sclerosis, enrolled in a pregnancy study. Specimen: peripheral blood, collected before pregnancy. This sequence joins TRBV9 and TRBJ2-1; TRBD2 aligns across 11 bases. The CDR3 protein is CASSAPSGRTYNEQFF. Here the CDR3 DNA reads TGTGCCAGCAGCGCTCCTAGCGGGAGGACCTACAATGAGCAGTTCTTC.